The clone carrying this T cell receptor beta chain was counted at least ten times. Its antigen is currently unknown. The data derive from a study of T cell repertoires in cytomegalovirus infection. As for the study in general: Public TCR beta signatures were indicative of both CMV infection and a matching HLA type. Study-level points and caveats: There were carriers of CMV plus the relevant HLA, and cumulative public TCR beta family frequency identified them.

Each CDR3 protein gets one entry after TCRdb re-called the reads with MiXCR. The table has some 300,000 distinct CDR3 sequences, about 17% seen once. The clonotype was recovered from a human donor in good health (CMV status not recorded). Some clones in this sample may be carry-over from other donors' samples. Material for sequencing was PBMCs.

The CDR3 protein is CASSFEDRGGETQYF. The CDR3 region has the DNA TGTGCCAGCAGCTTTGAGGACAGGGGAGGAGAGACCCAGTACTTC. The gene calls are TRBV7-8 and TRBJ2-5; 9 bases are a match to TRBD1. The CDR3 loop spans 15 amino acids. Germline V gene sequence: CDR1 SGHVS, CDR2 FQNEAQ. With V trimmed by 3 bases and J by 4 bases, 6 bases remained unmatched.